These T cell receptor beta chains were read from a single sample in a study of Tregs in tolerant kidney transplant recipients. Clones were read by immunoSEQ multiplex PCR, and TCRdb kept only the in-frame ones, dropping some. The table records roughly 120,000 clones, about 91% of them present only once. The sample comprised CD4+ T cells from blood. The receptors derive from a human donor in good health. CDR3s include the opening cysteine and the closing phenylalanine or tryptophan. A D gene is named only where the DNA matches it firmly. Part of the rows lack a size; the others show once, few, many or a class for expanded clones.

d_call: NA; v_call: TRBV5-6; clone_size: NA; cdr3_length: 14; j_call: TRBJ1-3; cdr3_aa: CASSLRTEGNTIYF; cdr3_nt: TGTGCCAGCAGCTTGAGGACGGAGGGAAACACCATATATTTT
d_call: TRBD1; v_call: TRBV19; clone_size: NA; cdr3_length: 15; j_call: TRBJ1-5; cdr3_aa: CASSIGGTENQPQHF; cdr3_nt: TGTGCCAGTAGTATAGGTGGGACAGAAAATCAGCCCCAGCATTTT
d_call: NA; v_call: TRBV10-3; clone_size: NA; cdr3_length: 13; j_call: TRBJ2-3; cdr3_aa: CAIALGGTDTQYF; cdr3_nt: TGTGCCATCGCCCTGGGCGGTACAGATACGCAGTATTTT
d_call: TRBD1; v_call: TRBV29-1; clone_size: NA; cdr3_length: 15; j_call: TRBJ2-3; cdr3_aa: CSPEPGTGPSDTQYF; cdr3_nt: TGCAGCCCCGAACCGGGGACAGGGCCTTCAGATACGCAGTATTTT
d_call: NA; v_call: TRBV5-1; clone_size: NA; cdr3_length: 14; j_call: TRBJ1-1; cdr3_aa: CASTWGDTNTEAFF; cdr3_nt: TGCGCCAGCACCTGGGGGGATACGAACACTGAAGCTTTCTTT
d_call: TRBD2; v_call: TRBV6-1; clone_size: NA; cdr3_length: 15; j_call: TRBJ2-7; cdr3_aa: CASTWSSGKSYEQYF; cdr3_nt: TGTGCCAGCACCTGGTCTAGCGGGAAATCCTACGAGCAGTACTTC
d_call: NA; v_call: TRBV2; clone_size: NA; cdr3_length: 14; j_call: TRBJ2-7; cdr3_aa: CASSEAVFLYEQYF; cdr3_nt: TGTGCCAGCAGTGAGGCAGTTTTTCTATACGAGCAGTACTTC
d_call: NA; v_call: TRBV10-2; clone_size: NA; cdr3_length: 13; j_call: TRBJ2-1; cdr3_aa: CASSELVDNEQFF; cdr3_nt: TGCGCCAGCAGTGAGCTGGTCGACAATGAGCAGTTCTTC
d_call: NA; v_call: TRBV30; clone_size: NA; cdr3_length: 14; j_call: TRBJ1-2; cdr3_aa: CAGRLLLTNYGYTF; cdr3_nt: TGTGCCGGGAGACTGTTACTTACTAACTATGGCTACACCTTC
d_call: NA; v_call: TRBV2; clone_size: few; cdr3_length: 14; j_call: TRBJ1-1; cdr3_aa: CASRIAPMNTEAFF; cdr3_nt: TGTGCCAGCAGGATAGCACCGATGAACACTGAAGCTTTCTTT
d_call: TRBD1; v_call: TRBV27; clone_size: NA; cdr3_length: 17; j_call: TRBJ1-4; cdr3_aa: CASSLGQGRLTNEKLFF; cdr3_nt: TGTGCCAGCAGTTTGGGACAGGGGAGGTTAACTAATGAAAAACTGTTTTTT
d_call: NA; v_call: TRBV5-1; clone_size: NA; cdr3_length: 14; j_call: TRBJ1-1; cdr3_aa: CASSASTGQTEAFF; cdr3_nt: TGCGCCAGCAGCGCGTCAACAGGGCAAACCGAAGCTTTCTTT
d_call: NA; v_call: TRBV5-1; clone_size: NA; cdr3_length: 14; j_call: TRBJ1-2; cdr3_aa: CASSEEGHSNGYTF; cdr3_nt: TGCGCCAGCAGCGAGGAAGGACATTCGAATGGCTACACCTTC